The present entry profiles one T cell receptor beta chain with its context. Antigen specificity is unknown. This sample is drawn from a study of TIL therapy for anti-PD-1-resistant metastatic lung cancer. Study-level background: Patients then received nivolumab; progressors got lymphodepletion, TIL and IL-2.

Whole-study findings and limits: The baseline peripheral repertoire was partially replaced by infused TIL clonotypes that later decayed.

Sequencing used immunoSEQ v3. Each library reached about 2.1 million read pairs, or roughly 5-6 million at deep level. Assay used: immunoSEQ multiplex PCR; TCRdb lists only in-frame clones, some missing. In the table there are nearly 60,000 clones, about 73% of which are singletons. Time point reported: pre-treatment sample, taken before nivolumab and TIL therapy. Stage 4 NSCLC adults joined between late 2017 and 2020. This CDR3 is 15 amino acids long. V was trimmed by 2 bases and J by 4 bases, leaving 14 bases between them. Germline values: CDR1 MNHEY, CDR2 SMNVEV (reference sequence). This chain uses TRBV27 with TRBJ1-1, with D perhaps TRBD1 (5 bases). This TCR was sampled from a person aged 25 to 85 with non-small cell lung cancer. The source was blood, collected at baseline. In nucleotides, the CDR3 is TGTGCCAGCAGTTTAAGTCGGGGACTTAGCACTGAAGCTTTCTTT. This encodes CASSLSRGLSTEAFF.